This TCR beta chain was captured in a study of B cell selection in AIRE deficiency. Assay used: immunoSEQ multiplex PCR; TCRdb lists only in-frame clones, some missing. The top ten clones hold approximately 0.31% of a sample with under 25,000 clones, less than 98% of them seen once. V was clipped by 0 bases and J by 5 bases; unmatched bases: 10. Per the germline V gene, CDR1 is LGHNA and CDR2 is YSLEER. This CDR3 has 17 residues. Study-wide findings and caveats: TCRbeta-only data showed under 45% of shared healthy Treg sequences in healthy Tconv. Shared Treg sequences had shorter CDR3s, biased toward rearrangements with few non-templated insertions.

CD4+CD127+ cells were sorted as the conventional CD4 T cells. Only one count was recorded for this clone. The antigen remains unidentified. The TCR originated in a human donor with AIRE deficiency. The chain has TRBV4-3 and TRBJ2-5; TRBD2 aligns across 9 bases. Sequencing was done on a sample of conventional CD4+ T cells sorted from PBMCs. The CDR3, as DNA: TGCGCCAGCAGCCAAGAATTCTTTAGCGGGGGCGGTGAGACCCAGTACTTC. This codes for CASSQEFFSGGGETQYF.